A selection of T cell receptor beta chains follows, all from one sample in a study of T-cell reconstitution after alpha-beta-depleted transplantation in children. In TCRdb, the PCR reads were re-called with MiXCR into one record per CDR3 protein. Counted here are some 600,000 distinct CDR3 sequences, 13% occurring once; the ten biggest clones make up 2.2%. This material consisted of PBMCs, mostly from graft donor cells, taken 360 days after TCRalphabeta/CD19-depleted stem cell transplant. These receptors all come from a male patient between 5 and 17 years old who had a stem cell transplant for acute myeloid leukemia, so the T cells may come from the graft donor. The CDR3 runs from the conserved cysteine through the conserved F or W. D genes are given only for firm matches. Clone size is not always given. Where it is, it says once, few, many or a class for expanded clones.

v_gene	abundance	j_gene	d_gene	CDR3nt	CDR3aa
TRBV20-1	NA	TRBJ2-5	NA	TGCAGCGCTAGGCCCGCGGGGCCTGCGGGGGAGACCCAGTACTTC	CSARPAGPAGETQYF
TRBV7-3	NA	TRBJ2-3	TRBD2	TGTGCCAGCAGCTGGGCCCCTAGCGGGAGAACTTTTGTGGATACGCAGTATTTT	CASSWAPSGRTFVDTQYF
TRBV7-3	NA	TRBJ2-1	NA	TGTGCCAGCAGCTTAAATAGACTGGCCAATGAGCAGTTCTTC	CASSLNRLANEQFF
TRBV12-3/TRBV12-4	NA	TRBJ2-7	TRBD2	TGTGCCAGCAGTATAGCGGGAGGGGACGAGCAGTACTTC	CASSIAGGDEQYF
TRBV28	few	TRBJ2-3	NA	TGTGCCAGCGTCGCGTACCCAGATACGCAGTATTTT	CASVAYPDTQYF
TRBV7-8	few	TRBJ2-7	TRBD2	TGTGCCAGCAGCGCGAGGACTAGCGGGGATTCCTACGAGCAGTACTTC	CASSARTSGDSYEQYF
TRBV25-1	many	TRBJ2-1	NA	TGTGCCAGCAGTAACTACCACAATGAGCAGTTCTTC	CASSNYHNEQFF
TRBV28	NA	TRBJ2-3	NA	TGTGCCAGCAGCTCGTCGTACATAGATACGCAGTATTTT	CASSSSYIDTQYF
TRBV20-1	many	TRBJ2-5	NA	TGCAGTGCCCCGGTACGGACAGCACAAGAGACCCAGTACTTC	CSAPVRTAQETQYF
TRBV12-3/TRBV12-4	few	TRBJ2-1	NA	TGTGCCAGCAGCCCGGCCACGAGTTCAGTTAAGGGTGAGCAGTTCTTC	CASSPATSSVKGEQFF
TRBV20-1	once	TRBJ2-2	TRBD2	TGCAGTGCCTTTCGCGACAAGCCGGGACTAGCGGGAGTTTTAGAGGAGCTGTTTTTT	CSAFRDKPGLAGVLEELFF
TRBV20-1	NA	TRBJ2-7	TRBD2	TGCAGTGCTAGAGCCCCTAGCGGGACCAAATCCTACGAGCAGTACTTC	CSARAPSGTKSYEQYF
TRBV20-1	NA	TRBJ2-5	TRBD2	TGCAGTGCAGCGGGGCTGAAGATGGGGACCCAGTACTTC	CSAAGLKMGTQYF
TRBV28	many	TRBJ2-1	TRBD1	TGTGCCAGCAGTTACCATAAACCCGGGACAGGGCGCGCAGGGAATGAGCAGTTCTTC	CASSYHKPGTGRAGNEQFF
TRBV20-1	NA	TRBJ2-1	NA	TGCAGTGCTATTACTAGTTATCCCGTTTTTGACAATGAGCAGTTCTTC	CSAITSYPVFDNEQFF
TRBV20-1	many	TRBJ2-3	NA	TGCAGTGCTAGACCTGGGACAGATACGCAGTATTTT	CSARPGTDTQYF
TRBV7-2	NA	TRBJ2-2	NA	TGTGCCAGCAGCTTCTTCAGCGGAAACACCGGGGAGCTGTTTTTT	CASSFFSGNTGELFF
TRBV19	NA	TRBJ2-6	NA	TGTGCCAGTAGTATCAAGTCTGTGGCCAACGTCCTGACTTTC	CASSIKSVANVLTF
TRBV10-3	NA	TRBJ2-3	NA	TGTGCCATCAGTGAGTCGAGAGGGTCTACAGATACGCAGTATTTT	CAISESRGSTDTQYF
TRBV20-1	NA	TRBJ1-1	NA	TGCAGTGCTAGAGTCTACAGGGTATGCACTGAAGCTTTCTTT	CSARVYRVCTEAFF
TRBV7-9	NA	TRBJ2-7	TRBD1	TGTGCCAGCAGCTTAATGGTTGGGACAGGGGTCTACGAGCAGTACTTC	CASSLMVGTGVYEQYF
TRBV5-1	few	TRBJ2-2	NA	TGCGCCAGCAGCTTGGCACAGAGCAGTGGGGAGCTGTTTTTT	CASSLAQSSGELFF
TRBV29-1	many	TRBJ1-1	NA	TGCAGCGTTGAAGATAACAGGGCCACTGAAGCTTTCTTT	CSVEDNRATEAFF
TRBV9	NA	TRBJ1-5	TRBD1	TGTGCCAGCAGCTCCGGACAGGGGGCTTGGCAGCCCCAGCATTTT	CASSSGQGAWQPQHF
TRBV10-2	NA	TRBJ2-3	TRBD1	TGCGCCAGCCGGAATAGACAGGGGCGGACAGATACGCAGTATTTT	CASRNRQGRTDTQYF
TRBV20-1	many	TRBJ1-1	NA	TGCAGTGCTAGATATGGGAGAAACACTGAAGCTTTCTTT	CSARYGRNTEAFF
TRBV11-2	NA	TRBJ2-5	TRBD2	TGTGCCAGCAGCTTAGTGGCTAGCGGGAGTGGAGAGACCCAGTACTTC	CASSLVASGSGETQYF
TRBV29-1	NA	TRBJ2-1	TRBD2	TGCAGCGTGACTAGCGGGACACCCTACAATGAGCAGTTCTTC	CSVTSGTPYNEQFF
TRBV7-6	few	TRBJ2-1	NA	TGTGCCAGCAGCTTAGTGCGGGTATCCTACAATGAGCAGTTCTTC	CASSLVRVSYNEQFF
TRBV11-1	many	TRBJ2-7	NA	TGTGCCAGCAACCCGACGGGATCCTACGAGCAGTACTTC	CASNPTGSYEQYF
TRBV11-2	many	TRBJ1-1	TRBD1	TGTGCCAGCAGCGCGCCGTACAGGGGGGAAAACACTGAAGCTTTCTTT	CASSAPYRGENTEAFF
TRBV12-3/TRBV12-4	many	TRBJ1-1	NA	TGTGCCAGCAGTCCCGGAACTGAAGCTTTCTTT	CASSPGTEAFF
TRBV28	many	TRBJ2-1	NA	TGTGCCAGCAGTCCGTCGGTACTTCAGACTGAGCAGTTCTTC	CASSPSVLQTEQFF
TRBV7-8	NA	TRBJ1-2	TRBD1	TGTGCCAGCAGCCCGGACAGGGGCTATGGCTACACCTTC	CASSPDRGYGYTF
TRBV7-3	NA	TRBJ2-3	TRBD2	TGTGCCAGCAGCTCGACTAGCGGGAGGGCCAAAGATACGCAGTATTTT	CASSSTSGRAKDTQYF
TRBV12-5	NA	TRBJ2-1	NA	TGTGCTAGTGGTTCGGGGATCAATGAGCAGTTCTTC	CASGSGINEQFF
TRBV29-1	many	TRBJ1-1	NA	TGCAGCGTTGAAGATCTGTACACTGAAGCTTTCTTT	CSVEDLYTEAFF
TRBV28	many	TRBJ2-7	TRBD2	TGTGCCAGCAGTTTAACCAGGACTAGCGGGGGAATTCGGTCCTACGAGCAGTACTTC	CASSLTRTSGGIRSYEQYF